This T cell receptor beta chain was identified in a study of T cell changes during pregnancy in multiple sclerosis. Produced via immunoSEQ multiplex PCR; TCRdb's table is partial and in-frame only. This table has more than 35,000 clones, around 89% appearing once. Germline V gene lookup returns CDR1 LGHNA and CDR2 YSLEER. Trimming removed 4 bases from V and 0 bases from J, with 16 bases in between. The CDR3 is made up of 16 amino acids. The sample in question was CD8+ T cells from peripheral blood mononuclear cells, obtained after pregnancy. The rearrangement links TRBV4-3 to TRBJ2-7, with a tentative D call TRBD1 (5 bases). The receptor was derived from a female donor in good health, enrolled as a control in a pregnancy study. The CDR3 here is CASSPTLTDSSYEQYF. In nucleotides, the CDR3 is TGCGCCAGCAGCCCTACTCTAACTGACAGCTCCTACGAGCAGTACTTC.